The clone carrying this T cell receptor (beta chain) was counted once. Antigen: not known. Profiling relied on immunoSEQ multiplex PCR, and the TCRdb table lists in-frame clones only, not all of them. The table shows roughly 420,000 clones, with roughly 90% occurring only once. Treatment indicated: about 20 received Ad26.COV2.S at low or high dose, single or two shots; 5 received placebo; per-sample allocation not given. On day 63 after the first injection, vaccine and placebo recipients gave samples. The V and J ends lost 5 bases and 6 bases, in that order; junction bases with no gene match: 17. This CDR3 is built from 17 residues. Germline-derived CDR1 and CDR2 are MNHEY and SVGEGT. The data derive from a study of Ad26.COV2.S vaccination and SARS-CoV-2 variants. At the level of the study: Ad26.COV2.S shots went into the muscle once or twice, 56 days apart.

Whole-study findings and limits: Post-vaccination spike-specific CD8+ and CD4+ T cell responses reportedly had substantial breadth. Recipients given vaccine exceeded placebo recipients in spike-specific TCR breadth.

This rearrangement joins TRBV6-2 or TRBV6-3 to TRBJ2-7; TRBD1 matches 9 bases. The input for sequencing was peripheral blood, taken in a trial of Ad26.COV2.S vaccine versus placebo. This TCR was recovered from a person aged 18-60 years who received the Ad26.COV2.S COVID-19 vaccine or a placebo. The CDR3 sequence is CASSTSRRGQGIFEQYF. Here the CDR3 DNA reads TGTGCCAGCAGTACCTCCCGGCGGGGACAGGGAATTTTCGAGCAGTACTTC.